This T cell receptor beta chain was identified during a study of Graves' ophthalmopathy and Graves' hyperthyroidism. This clonotype was recorded at least ten times. Its specificity is not known. Germline assignment: CDR1 MNHEY and CDR2 SVGAGI. The CDR3 is made up of 14 amino acids. V lost 6 bases, J lost 8 bases, and 9 bases stayed unmatched. The PBMCs used were ones drawn from around 10 ml of fresh peripheral blood. Amplification from RNA transcripts yielded the TCR beta CDR3 regions. RT-PCR was first run with HTBI primers, then multiplex PCR in a second round. TCRdb fed the multiplex PCR reads into MiXCR, producing one record per CDR3 protein. The sample consists of about 640,000 distinct CDR3 sequences, about 38% of them appearing once. General observations from the study: As the model predicted ophthalmopathy progression, it achieved a sensitivity of approximately 65% and a specificity of about 78%. A majority of expanded thyroid clonotypes exceeding 0.001 frequency were likewise present in blood.

Source material: peripheral blood. The V gene is TRBV6-5, the J gene TRBJ1-4; 7 bases map to TRBD1. The origin of this receptor is an adult man with Graves' ophthalmopathy. The CDR3 reads CASSRTGVGEKLFF. In DNA, the CDR3 is TGTGCCAGCAGCCGTACAGGGGTAGGCGAAAAACTGTTTTTT.